This TCR beta chain stems from a study of cytomegalovirus exposure and HLA in healthy donors. Overall study results and limits: Reportedly, HLA-A and HLA-B alleles of most subjects were accurately predicted from TCR beta.

To note about this clone: Its specificity is unknown.

The CDR3 sequence is 15 residues long. V was cut by 5 bases and J by 1 base, with 18 bases left in between. Germline lookup yields CDR1 GTSNPN and CDR2 SVGIG (reference sequence). PCR amplification relied on 60 Vbeta primers (plus 13 Jbeta primers). Method: immunoSEQ multiplex PCR; TCRdb's copy keeps in-frame clones and lacks some. The sample includes approximately 110,000 clones, approximately 70% of them seen just once. This TCR came from a woman aged 25 to 39 in good health and CMV-seronegative. This sequence joins TRBV30 and TRBJ2-7, with D tentatively TRBD2 (6 bases). The sample taken for sequencing was PBMCs. Here the CDR3 DNA reads TGTGCCTGGGGAGGGAAGCAGGGACGATCCTACGAGCAGTACTTC. Amino acids: CAWGGKQGRSYEQYF.